This T cell receptor beta chain was observed in a study of T cells in Graves' hyperthyroidism and ophthalmopathy. RNA transcripts were the template for amplifying TCR beta CDR3 regions. The HTBI primer set drove a first-round RT-PCR of the TCR CDR3. TCRdb re-called the multiplex PCR reads with MiXCR, one entry per CDR3 protein. Seen here are some 300,000 distinct CDR3 sequences, approximately 18% observed once, and the top ten hold under 40%. This clonotype was seen ten or more times. The target antigen is unknown. The germline CDR1 and CDR2 sequences are DFQATT and SNEGSKA (reference sequence). The CDR3 is 16 residues long. V lost 5 bases to trimming and J lost 0 bases; unmatched junction nucleotides: 2. Study findings and constraints: Ophthalmopathy and stable hyperthyroidism were told apart by a 13 V-J model.

Sequenced: blood. The chain links TRBV20-1 to TRBJ2-1; 15 positions match TRBD2. This TCR came from a man aged 45-65 years with Graves' ophthalmopathy. CDR3 DNA: TGCAGTGCTGGGACTAGCGGGGGGAGCTCCTACAATGAGCAGTTCTTC. As protein: CSAGTSGGSSYNEQFF.